Sequencing of this T cell receptor beta chain was carried out in a study of graft-versus-host responses after intestinal transplantation. Study information: Transplantation in recipients was multivisceral, liver-intestinal, or isolated intestinal. Once they had received anti-thymocyte globulin induction, all recipients took tacrolimus and steroids for roughly three years. General observations from the study: The study found high graft-versus-host to host-versus-graft clonal ratios in allografts of patients with graft-donor T cell macrochimerism. GvH clones surfaced in recipient marrow, some emerging earlier in ileum or blood.

Researchers placed around 200,000 CFSE-labeled responder cells in culture with around 200,000 irradiated, violet-dye-labeled stimulator cells. Sequencing used immunoSEQ multiplex PCR; TCRdb keeps in-frame clones, though not all of them. The profile shows about 22,000 clones, roughly 43% of them singletons. With V trimmed by 7 bases and J by 1 base, 2 bases remained unmatched. Germline V gene data show CDR1 as SGHNT and CDR2 as YYREEE (reference sequence). The CDR3 extends over 13 amino acids. This receptor was obtained from a human patient who received an intestinal transplant. The V and J genes are TRBV5-4 and TRBJ2-1; 7 positions match TRBD2. The material was alloreactive CD8+ T cells from a mixed lymphocyte reaction culture, obtained before intestinal transplant. The subset is: CFSE-low proliferating T cells sorted from roughly 6-day pre-transplant mixed lymphocyte reaction (GvH or HvG direction). CDR3 sequence reads: CASGGGSYNEQFF. The CDR3 DNA follows: TGTGCCAGCGGGGGGGGGTCCTACAATGAGCAGTTCTTC.